This record looks at one T cell receptor beta chain sequence and its context. Its target is unknown. The record originates from a study of graft-versus-host responses after intestinal transplantation. About the research overall: Transplant types were multivisceral, liver-intestinal, or isolated intestinal.

The protocol was immunoSEQ multiplex PCR, while the TCRdb copy is restricted to in-frame clones and leaves out a portion. This repertoire shows roughly 89,000 clones, about 90% found once; its top ten account for around 0.18%. Sequenced here: unstimulated CD4+ T cells sorted from spleen or lymph node cells, sampled before intestinal transplant. The source of this sequence is a human donor who received an intestinal transplant.

CDR3 coding DNA: TGCGCCAGCAGCCATGGACTAGCGGGAGTTACCGGGGAGCTGTTTTTT. It is translated as CASSHGLAGVTGELFF. V and J are TRBV5-1 and TRBJ2-2; 13 nucleotides align to TRBD2. Germline lookup yields CDR1 SGHRS and CDR2 YFSETQ. There are 16 residues in the CDR3. V gave up 4 bases and J gave up 5 bases; unmatched junction bases: 5.